What follows describes a single T cell receptor beta chain. The antigen is not known. No cell sorting was done before RNA was extracted from the tissue. Distant lung tissue was collected more than 3 cm away from the tumor edge. These data come from a study of tumor and adjacent non-tumor tissue in lung cancer. Findings of the study overall: Tumor tissue had significantly higher TCR diversity than normal lung.

TCRbeta libraries were built with three rounds of nested PCR, modified from ARM-PCR. MiXCR, run by TCRdb on the multiplex PCR reads, gives a single entry per CDR3 protein. Counted here are approximately 100,000 distinct CDR3 sequences, 60% to 80% occurring once; the ten biggest clones make up approximately 18%. V lost 4 bases and J lost 2; bases outside the gene matches: 5. The CDR3 covers 14 residues. The source material was distant non-tumor lung tissue. The chain employs TRBV12-3 or TRBV12-4 and TRBJ2-7, with TRBD1 identical over 7 bases. The sequence was obtained from a man aged 25-45 years with non-small cell lung cancer. The CDR3 loop is CASSSGTATYEQYF. CDR3 sequence (DNA): TGTGCCAGCAGTTCCGGGACAGCGACCTACGAGCAGTACTTC.